This TCR beta chain was identified in a study of naive and memory T cell subsets. This CDR3 has 15 residues. V was pared by 1 base and J by 4 bases, with 5 bases of the junction left unmatched. Germline V CDR1 and CDR2: SGHNT, YYREEE (reference sequence). The study, taken as a whole, reports: In CD4 and CD8 cells, diversity dropped from naive through EMRA. In naive cells, over 90% of TCR sequences were seen only once. A few larger clonotypes appeared in naive repertoires, especially CD8, possibly memory cells re-expressing CD45RA. The power law exponent of TCR abundance differed between naive and memory cells.

This clonotype was seen more than once but under ten times. As yet, its antigen is unknown. Both TRBC1 and TRBC2 were covered by a beta constant-region primer of two equimolar oligonucleotides. The ligated cDNA underwent four PCR rounds using SP2 and nested alpha and beta constant-region primers. TCRdb reprocessed the UMI-ligation and nested PCR reads via MiXCR and lists one record per CDR3 protein. The sample has about 150,000 distinct CDR3 sequences, 22% seen once. Specimen: naive CD4+ T cells from blood. The receptor comes from a human donor in good health. The gene calls are TRBV5-4 and TRBJ2-1, with 7 bases lining up with TRBD2. CDR3 DNA: TGTGCCAGCAGCTTGACAGGCGGGGGATACAATGAGCAGTTCTTC. This gives the protein CASSLTGGGYNEQFF. Variable domain in full (rest from reference TRBV5-4 and TRBJ2-1): ETGVTQSPTHLIKTRGQQVTLRCSSQSGHNTVSWYQQALGQGPQFIFQYYREEENGRGNFPPRFSGLQFPNYSSELNVNALELDDSALYLCASSLTGGGYNEQFFGPGTRLTVL.